Listed below are T cell receptor beta chains from one sample, sequenced in a study of T cell responses to AZD1222 COVID-19 vaccine. Generated by immunoSEQ multiplex PCR, the TCRdb table keeps only in-frame clones and is missing some. Of about 130,000 clones in the sample, 90% to 95% are singletons; the top ten hold approximately 7%. Sequences were derived from peripheral blood, sampled 28 days after the second AZD1222 dose. These receptors originate from an adult who received the AZD1222 COVID-19 vaccine. CDR3s include the opening cysteine and the closing phenylalanine or tryptophan. D genes are given only for firm matches. The size entry is marked missing in some rows and otherwise reads once, few, many or a size class.

J,D,size,V,CDR3,DNA
TRBJ2-2,NA,NA,TRBV19,CASSIKLGPLGTGELFF,TGTGCCAGTAGTATAAAACTCGGGCCCCTGGGTACCGGGGAGCTGTTTTTT
TRBJ1-5,NA,NA,TRBV19,CASSTQGSVGNQPQHF,TGTGCCAGTAGTACCCAGGGGTCGGTGGGCAATCAGCCCCAGCATTTT
TRBJ2-7,TRBD2,once,TRBV7-8,CASSLGSAGGTYEQYF,TGTGCCAGCAGCTTAGGATCGGCGGGGGGAACCTACGAGCAGTACTTC
TRBJ2-1,NA,NA,TRBV25-1,CASRDTETNEQFF,TGTGCCAGCAGGGACACGGAGACGAATGAGCAGTTCTTC
TRBJ2-7,NA,NA,TRBV5-5,CASNPSYEQYF,TGTGCCAGCAATCCTTCCTACGAGCAGTACTTC
TRBJ1-2,NA,once,TRBV7-8,CASSLYGYEVIDYTF,TGTGCCAGCAGCTTGTACGGGTATGAGGTTATCGACTACACCTTC
TRBJ2-5,NA,NA,TRBV18,CASSTDPPETQYF,TGTGCCAGCTCAACAGACCCCCCGGAGACCCAGTACTTC
TRBJ2-7,NA,NA,TRBV27,CASSLKPPSSYEQYF,TGTGCCAGCAGTTTGAAGCCCCCGAGCTCCTACGAGCAGTACTTC
TRBJ1-2,NA,NA,TRBV2,CASSERGWDFYGYTF,TGTGCCAGCAGTGAACGGGGGTGGGACTTCTATGGCTACACCTTC
TRBJ2-5,TRBD1,NA,TRBV29-1,CSVVVGTGMETQYF,TGCAGCGTTGTTGTGGGGACAGGGATGGAGACCCAGTACTTC
TRBJ2-6,NA,NA,TRBV7-9,CASSFLTLAGANVLTF,TGTGCCAGCAGCTTTCTGACCCTTGCTGGGGCCAACGTCCTGACTTTC
TRBJ2-1,NA,NA,TRBV13,CASSTSFGGYEQFF,TGTGCCAGCAGCACCAGTTTTGGGGGGTATGAGCAGTTCTTC
TRBJ2-1,NA,NA,TRBV5-1,CASSQNGDNEQFF,TGCGCCAGCAGCCAGAACGGGGACAATGAGCAGTTCTTC
TRBJ2-1,TRBD2,once,TRBV6-1,CASSDGLAGDAEQFF,TGTGCCAGCAGTGATGGGCTAGCGGGGGATGCTGAGCAGTTCTTC
TRBJ1-1,NA,NA,TRBV2,CANKLDKILIGEAFF,TGTGCCAACAAACTGGACAAGATCTTGATAGGCGAAGCTTTCTTT
TRBJ1-5,NA,NA,TRBV28,CASRLGISQPQHF,TGTGCCAGCAGATTGGGGATTTCCCAGCCCCAGCATTTT
TRBJ2-2,TRBD2,NA,TRBV11-2,CASSLGSGGNTGELFF,TGTGCCAGCAGCTTAGGTTCGGGGGGGAACACCGGGGAGCTGTTTTTT
TRBJ1-2,TRBD1,many,TRBV7-2,CASRPRQGIRLGGYTF,TGTGCCAGCAGACCTCGACAGGGGATACGATTGGGTGGCTACACCTTC
TRBJ2-7,NA,few,TRBV5-1,CASSDQDGSYEQYF,TGCGCCAGCAGCGATCAGGACGGCTCCTACGAGCAGTACTTC
TRBJ2-5,TRBD1,NA,TRBV28,CASTPFGTAQETQYF,TGTGCCAGCACCCCCTTTGGGACAGCTCAAGAGACCCAGTACTTC
TRBJ1-1,TRBD1,NA,TRBV6-2/TRBV6-3,CASSYPGRQGKNTEAFF,TGTGCCAGCAGTTACCCAGGACGACAGGGTAAGAACACTGAAGCTTTCTTT
TRBJ1-2,NA,once,TRBV27,CASSYDSNYGYTF,TGTGCCAGCTCCTACGACAGTAACTATGGCTACACCTTC
TRBJ1-2,NA,NA,TRBV29-1,CSVGSGGEDGYTF,TGCAGCGTTGGCTCGGGAGGCGAGGATGGCTACACCTTC
TRBJ2-7,NA,NA,TRBV7-8,CASSLMFRGTGSSYEQYF,TGTGCCAGCAGCTTAATGTTTCGAGGAACAGGGAGCTCCTACGAGCAGTACTTC
TRBJ1-4,NA,NA,TRBV14,CASSQEASPGEKLFF,TGTGCCAGCAGCCAAGAGGCATCCCCGGGCGAAAAACTGTTTTTT
TRBJ1-1,NA,NA,TRBV9,CASSVMTSDGAFF,TGTGCCAGCAGCGTTATGACATCGGACGGAGCTTTCTTT
TRBJ1-1,NA,once,TRBV4-1,CASSQVQGWTEAFF,TGCGCCAGCAGCCAAGTCCAAGGGTGGACTGAAGCTTTCTTT
TRBJ1-6,NA,NA,TRBV28,CASSRRRGRVNSPLHF,TGTGCCAGCAGCCGACGACGGGGGCGCGTGAATTCACCCCTCCACTTT
TRBJ2-2,NA,NA,TRBV11-1,CASSHNTGELFF,TGTGCCAGCAGCCATAACACCGGGGAGCTGTTTTTT
TRBJ1-6,TRBD1,NA,TRBV19,CASSIGDRGLSPLHF,TGTGCCAGTAGTATAGGGGACAGGGGGCTGTCACCCCTCCACTTT
TRBJ1-2,NA,NA,TRBV28,CASRQDRRGYTF,TGTGCCAGCAGGCAAGACAGAAGAGGCTACACCTTC
TRBJ1-1,TRBD1,NA,TRBV4-1,CASSHHRGNTEAFF,TGCGCCAGCAGCCATCACAGGGGGAACACTGAAGCTTTCTTT
TRBJ1-1,NA,NA,TRBV6-2/TRBV6-3,CASSYSFRMNTEAFF,TGTGCCAGCAGTTACTCGTTCAGAATGAACACTGAAGCTTTCTTT
TRBJ2-2,NA,NA,TRBV19,CASSLHGGGSNTGELFF,TGTGCCAGTAGCCTCCATGGTGGGGGCTCGAACACCGGGGAGCTGTTTTTT
TRBJ1-2,NA,NA,TRBV9,CASSVVEKANYGYTF,TGTGCCAGCAGCGTAGTGGAAAAGGCTAACTATGGCTACACCTTC
TRBJ2-1,NA,once,TRBV19,CASRIAEPSYNEQFF,TGTGCCAGCCGTATCGCGGAACCCTCCTACAATGAGCAGTTCTTC
TRBJ1-5,NA,NA,TRBV19,CASSIATDGPQHF,TGTGCCAGTAGTATAGCGACCGATGGGCCCCAGCATTTT
TRBJ1-1,TRBD1,once,TRBV18,CASSPTDRANTEAFF,TGTGCCAGCTCACCGACCGACAGGGCGAACACTGAAGCTTTCTTT
TRBJ1-2,NA,NA,TRBV5-1,CASSLVAGRVPGSYGYTF,TGCGCCAGCAGCTTGGTGGCAGGGCGGGTACCCGGGAGCTATGGCTACACCTTC
TRBJ2-7,NA,NA,TRBV5-4,CASSLMGAPYF,TGTGCCAGCAGCTTGATGGGGGCCCCGTACTTC
TRBJ1-4,TRBD1,NA,TRBV3-1/TRBV3-2,CASSQAQGAGEKLFF,TGTGCCAGCAGCCAAGCACAGGGGGCTGGTGAAAAACTGTTTTTT
TRBJ1-3,NA,NA,TRBV21-1,CASSQRGGGNTIYF,TGTGCCAGCAGCCAGAGGGGTGGTGGAAACACCATATATTTT
TRBJ2-7,NA,NA,TRBV2,CASGFGQYEQYF,TGTGCCAGCGGCTTTGGACAGTACGAGCAGTACTTC
TRBJ2-2,NA,once,TRBV6-4,CASKGAAGELFF,TGTGCCAGCAAAGGGGCGGCCGGGGAGCTGTTTTTT
TRBJ1-4,NA,NA,TRBV6-5,CASSNTGMGSQKLFF,TGTGCCAGCAGTAACACCGGGATGGGTTCTCAAAAACTGTTTTTT
TRBJ1-1,NA,NA,TRBV29-1,CSVDGTMNTEAFF,TGCAGCGTTGACGGGACAATGAACACTGAAGCTTTCTTT
TRBJ2-1,TRBD2,NA,TRBV5-1,CASSFPAGASYNEQFF,TGCGCCAGCAGCTTTCCCGCGGGAGCGTCCTACAATGAGCAGTTCTTC
TRBJ1-2,TRBD1,NA,TRBV28,CASTVTGEEYGYTF,TGTGCCAGCACTGTGACAGGGGAGGAGTATGGCTACACCTTC